Listed below are T cell receptor beta chains from one sample, sequenced in a study of shared clonotypes between healthy human individuals. TCRdb keeps only in-frame clones here, not all; method: immunoSEQ multiplex PCR. The repertoire has 1.5 million to 2.5 million clones, over 85% of them found once; the top ten carry less than 1.5%. Sequencing used naive CD8+ T cells sorted from blood. Receptor source: a man in his late teens or twenties in good health. Each CDR3 is given with its conserved first and last residue. Each record gives: D gene, J gene, clone size, V gene, CDR3 DNA, CDR3 protein. The D gene is left open where the match is weak. Expanded clones get a size class; other rows say once, few or many, or leave the size out.

>.|TRBJ1-2|few|TRBV28
TGTGCCAGCAGTTTAATTGGGACGGATAACTATGGCTACACCTTC
CASSLIGTDNYGYTF
>.|TRBJ2-5|.|TRBV7-7
TGTGCTAGCAGCCAGTTTGTAGAGGGATCGGTAGAGACCCAGTACTTC
CASSQFVEGSVETQYF
>.|TRBJ1-1|.|TRBV4-1
TGCGCCAGCAGCCAAGACGGGTGGGACACTGAAGCTTTCTTT
CASSQDGWDTEAFF
>.|TRBJ2-7|.|TRBV29-1
TGCAGCGTTGAAGATCCCCGGGCCGACCCCTACGAGCAGTACTTC
CSVEDPRADPYEQYF
>.|TRBJ2-2|.|TRBV25-1
TGTGCCAGCAGTGAATTTGTGGCCGGGGAGCTGTTTTTT
CASSEFVAGELFF
>.|TRBJ1-5|.|TRBV10-2
TGCGCCAGCAGTCTCGGGACCCTGGAGGTTAGCAATCAGCCCCAGCATTTT
CASSLGTLEVSNQPQHF
>.|TRBJ2-1|.|TRBV9
TGTGCCAGCAGCGGACTCGCCGAGCACAATGAGCAGTTCTTC
CASSGLAEHNEQFF
>.|TRBJ2-7|.|TRBV27
TGTGCCAGCAGTTTTGGCGGGTTGGCCTACGAGCAGTACTTC
CASSFGGLAYEQYF
>.|TRBJ1-6|.|TRBV5-6
TGTGCCAGCAGTCGAATAGGGGATGAGTTCGGTTCACCCCTCCACTTT
CASSRIGDEFGSPLHF
>TRBD2|TRBJ2-7|once|TRBV9
TGTGCCAGCAGCCCAGGACTAGCGGGCTACGAGCAGTACTTC
CASSPGLAGYEQYF
>TRBD1|TRBJ2-7|.|TRBV6-6
TGTGCCAGCAGTTTCACCGGGACAGGGTTATACGAGCAGTACTTC
CASSFTGTGLYEQYF
>.|TRBJ1-2|.|TRBV6-1
TGTGCCAGCAGTGAAGTACAGGGTCGAGCTAACTATGGCTACACCTTC
CASSEVQGRANYGYTF
>TRBD2|TRBJ2-3|.|TRBV27
TGTGCCAGCAGGATAGCGGGGGGGCGGGATACGCAGTATTTT
CASRIAGGRDTQYF
>.|TRBJ1-5|.|TRBV5-6
TGTGCCAGCAGCTTGGCCGGGGATCAGCCCCAGCATTTT
CASSLAGDQPQHF
>TRBD1|TRBJ1-5|.|TRBV7-8
TGTGCCAGCAGCACGACAGGGGAGTTCGATCCCCAGCATTTT
CASSTTGEFDPQHF
>.|TRBJ2-5|.|TRBV11-2
TGTGCCAGCAGCACCACTTGGCCACAGGGTCAGGAGACCCAGTACTTC
CASSTTWPQGQETQYF
>.|TRBJ2-2|.|TRBV7-6
TGTGCCAGCAGCTTGGGGGCAAACACCGGGGAGCTGTTTTTT
CASSLGANTGELFF
>.|TRBJ1-2|.|TRBV27
TGTGCCAGCAGTCCCCTCACCAGGGGCGCGGGGGGCTACACCTTC
CASSPLTRGAGGYTF
>TRBD1|TRBJ2-5|.|TRBV6-1
TGTGCCACCCCGGGCGTGCAGGGGGCGAGAGAGACCCAGTACTTC
CATPGVQGARETQYF
>.|TRBJ2-7|.|TRBV7-3
TGTGCCAGCAGCTTAGAACAGGCTACGGCCTACGAGCAGTACTTC
CASSLEQATAYEQYF
>.|TRBJ1-3|.|TRBV9
TGTGCCAGCAGCGGTGACAGAAACACCATATATTTT
CASSGDRNTIYF
>.|TRBJ1-1|.|TRBV4-1
TGCGCCAGCAGCCAAGAAGGGGTGGGGAGCACTGAAGCTTTCTTT
CASSQEGVGSTEAFF
>.|TRBJ2-7|.|TRBV28
TGTGCCATTCGGACGAATTCGGGACAAGTATACGAGCAGTACTTC
CAIRTNSGQVYEQYF
>.|TRBJ2-1|.|TRBV5-6
TGTGCCAGCAGCCCTACATTAGAGAATGAGCAGTTCTTC
CASSPTLENEQFF
>.|TRBJ2-7|.|TRBV7-6
TGTGCCAGGGACCAACAATACGAGCAGTACTTC
CARDQQYEQYF
>.|TRBJ2-5|.|TRBV30
TGTGCCTGGGTGGACTTGCAAGAGACCCAGTACTTC
CAWVDLQETQYF
>TRBD1|TRBJ2-7|.|TRBV10-1
TGCGCCAGCAGCTTGGACAGGGACACCTACGAGCAGTACTTC
CASSLDRDTYEQYF
>.|TRBJ2-1|.|TRBV14
TGTGCCAGCAGCCAAGGAGGGGCTGAGCAGTTCTTC
CASSQGGAEQFF
>.|TRBJ2-3|.|TRBV27
TGTGCCAGCAGTTCTGCCCCAGATACGCAGTATTTT
CASSSAPDTQYF
>.|TRBJ2-5|.|TRBV7-2
TGTGCCAGCAGCTTAGCGGGGGGTAGTGGGACCCAGTACTTC
CASSLAGGSGTQYF
>.|TRBJ2-4|.|TRBV25-1
TGTGCCAGCAGTGATACAGGACGTTTAGCCAAAAACATTCAGTACTTC
CASSDTGRLAKNIQYF
>TRBD2|TRBJ2-7|.|TRBV2
TGTGCCTCGAGGAGCGGGAGGGCCTACGAGCAGTACTTC
CASRSGRAYEQYF
>.|TRBJ2-7|.|TRBV5-8
TGTGCCAGCAGCTACGTGGGGGGCCCAGGGTATTACGAGCAGTACTTC
CASSYVGGPGYYEQYF
>.|TRBJ2-3|.|TRBV13
TGTGCCAGCTTCAACTTTGAGGGTAACACAGATACGCAGTATTTT
CASFNFEGNTDTQYF
>.|TRBJ2-1|.|TRBV7-8
TGTGCCAGCAGCTTTTTTGAAGTGAATGAGCAGTTCTTC
CASSFFEVNEQFF
>.|TRBJ1-1|.|TRBV7-9
TGTGCCAGCAGCTTAAGGCCCGGGCAGGAGAACACTGAAGCTTTCTTT
CASSLRPGQENTEAFF
>.|TRBJ2-3|.|TRBV10-2
TGCGCCAGCAGAAAGGGTAGCGGCACAGGAGATACGCAGTATTTT
CASRKGSGTGDTQYF
>.|TRBJ2-1|.|TRBV30
TGTGCCTGGAGTGTACAAGTTGGGGCAGCGTTAGGGGGTGATGAGCAGTTCTTC
CAWSVQVGAALGGDEQFF